This T cell receptor (beta chain) was identified in a study of blood T cell repertoires in COVID-19. TCRdb's copy holds only in-frame clones and misses some; the assay was immunoSEQ multiplex PCR. The sample holds 220,000 or so clones, 75% to 85% seen once. This TCR derives from an elderly woman with COVID-19, enrolled during active disease. The sequenced sample was peripheral blood.

CDR3 nucleotide sequence: TGTGCCAGCTCAGCTGACAGTGATATCTATAATTCACCCCTCCACTTT. Protein sequence: CASSADSDIYNSPLHF. The J gene is TRBJ1-6, the V gene TRBV18; D is possibly TRBD1 (5 bases). The CDR3 consists of 16 residues. Trimming stripped 5 bases from V and 3 bases from J, with 14 bases between. CDR1 KGHSH and CDR2 LQKENI come from the germline V gene.